The present TCR beta chain was sequenced within a study of T cells in women clearing cervical HPV infection. Across the study: Donors had HPV16-related CIN3 or worse; 2 had invasive cancer.

Prevalent HPV16 infections were excluded; only incident single HPV16 infections included. Concerning this clone itself: The read stops 3 residues short of the end of the CDR3; the missing end is completed from the germline J gene.

CDR3 size: 16 residues. The trim removed 4 bases at V and 0 bases at J, leaving 4 bases unmatched. Germline V gene lookup returns CDR1 SGHTA and CDR2 FQGTGA. TCRdb's table, derived via immunoSEQ multiplex PCR, lists solely in-frame clones and lacks some. The data include tens of thousands of clones; the top ten clones carry less than 40%. Sequenced: blood buffy coat. The sequence was collected from a woman between 18 and 70 years old with a cervical HPV16 infection that either progressed to CIN3+ or cleared (not recorded which). This rearrangement joins TRBV7-3 to TRBJ2-1; 9 nucleotides match TRBD2. The DNA read from the CDR3 is TGTGCCAGCAGCTCCAGCGGGGGGAGCTCCTACAATGAG. Residues: CASSSSGGSSYNE. The whole CDR3 reads CASSSSGGSSYNEQFF. Full variable domain (missing parts from reference TRBV7-3 and TRBJ2-1): GAGVSQTPSNKVTEKGKYVELRCDPISGHTALYWYRQSLGQGPEFLIYFQGTGAADDSGLPNDRFFAVRPEGSVSTLKIQRTERGDSAVYLCASSSSGGSSYNEQFFGPGTRLTVL.